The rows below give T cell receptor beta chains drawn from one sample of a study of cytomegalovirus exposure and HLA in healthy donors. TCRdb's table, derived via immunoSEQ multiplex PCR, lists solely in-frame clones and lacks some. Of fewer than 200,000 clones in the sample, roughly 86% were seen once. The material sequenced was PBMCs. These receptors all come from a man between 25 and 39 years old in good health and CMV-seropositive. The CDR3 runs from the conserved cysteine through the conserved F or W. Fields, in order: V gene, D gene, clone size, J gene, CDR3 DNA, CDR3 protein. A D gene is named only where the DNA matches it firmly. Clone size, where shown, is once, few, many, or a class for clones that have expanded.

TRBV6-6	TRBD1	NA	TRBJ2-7	TGTGCCAGCAGGCCGGGACAGGGGGCTTCTTGGGAGCAGTACTTC	CASRPGQGASWEQYF
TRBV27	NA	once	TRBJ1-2	TGTGCCAGCAGGTCAGGGACGGCTAACTATGGCTACACCTTC	CASRSGTANYGYTF
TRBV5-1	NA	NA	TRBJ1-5	TGCGCCAGCAGCTTGGCCGGTAGGGAGAATCAGCCCCAGCATTTT	CASSLAGRENQPQHF
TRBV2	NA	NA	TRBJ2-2	TGTGCCAGCACGGGGGGCTGGACCGGGGAGCTGTTTTTT	CASTGGWTGELFF
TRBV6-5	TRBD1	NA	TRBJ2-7	TGTGCCAGCACCCCCAGCCAGGGGGCCTCCTACGAGCAGTACTTC	CASTPSQGASYEQYF
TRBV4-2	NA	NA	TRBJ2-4	TGTGCCAGCAGCCGGATGGGTAGCGATCGTATTCAGTACTTC	CASSRMGSDRIQYF
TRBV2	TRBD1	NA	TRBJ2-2	TGTGCCAGCCACCGGACAGGGGCCGCGAACACCGGGGAGCTGTTTTTT	CASHRTGAANTGELFF
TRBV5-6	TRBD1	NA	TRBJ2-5	TGTGCCAGCAGCTGGGGGACAGGGGAAGGGACCCAGTACTTC	CASSWGTGEGTQYF
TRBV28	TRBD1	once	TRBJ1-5	TGTGCCAGCAGCCCAGGACAGGGCGGCCAGCCCCAGCATTTT	CASSPGQGGQPQHF
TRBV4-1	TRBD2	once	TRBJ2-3	TGCGCCAGCAGCCAAGGCACTAGCGGGAGTGGTGATACGCAGTATTTT	CASSQGTSGSGDTQYF
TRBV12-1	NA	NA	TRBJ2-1	TGTGCCAGCAGCCCCTGTCGAGAATCTAGCGGGGGAGGGGGCAATGAGCAGTTCTTC	CASSPCRESSGGGGNEQFF
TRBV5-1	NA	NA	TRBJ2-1	TGCGCCAGCAGCTTGGACGGGCAGGGGCGGCCTAAGAACAATGAGCAGTTCTTC	CASSLDGQGRPKNNEQFF
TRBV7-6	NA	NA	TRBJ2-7	TGTGCCAGCAGCTCCCAGGCGGGGCCTCGCTACGAGCAGTACTTC	CASSSQAGPRYEQYF
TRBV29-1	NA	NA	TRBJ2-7	TGCAGCGCCCTTAAGCTTTGGGCCGTAAACTCCTACGAGCAGTACTTC	CSALKLWAVNSYEQYF
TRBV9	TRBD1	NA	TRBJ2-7	TGTGCCAGCAGTTTTAGGACAGGGGATCTGGTCGAGCAGTACTTC	CASSFRTGDLVEQYF
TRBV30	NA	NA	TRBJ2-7	TGTGCCTGGAGTGTACGGGCTAGCCACGAGCAGTACTTC	CAWSVRASHEQYF
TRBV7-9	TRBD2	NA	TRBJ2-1	TGTGCCACCTCAAATCGGGCGGGGGGACCCAATGAGCAGTTCTTC	CATSNRAGGPNEQFF
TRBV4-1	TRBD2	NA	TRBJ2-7	TGCGCCAGCAGCCAAGCCGGCAGGGAGGGCGACGAGCAGTACTTC	CASSQAGREGDEQYF
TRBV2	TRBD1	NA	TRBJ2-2	TGTGCCAGCAGTAGACAGGGCACCGGGGAGCTGTTTTTT	CASSRQGTGELFF
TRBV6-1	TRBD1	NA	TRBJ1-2	TGTGCCAGCAACCCGGGACAGGGGTTTAGCTATGGCTACACCTTC	CASNPGQGFSYGYTF
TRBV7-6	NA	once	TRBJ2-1	TGTGCCAGCAGCTTAGCAGGGCGCAATGAGCAGTTCTTC	CASSLAGRNEQFF
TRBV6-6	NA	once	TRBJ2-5	TGTGCCAGCAGTTACCGACTAAGGGACACCAAAGAGACCCAGTACTTC	CASSYRLRDTKETQYF
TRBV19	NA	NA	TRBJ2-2	TGTGCCAGTAGTGCTTACGATGCGGAGCTGTTTTTT	CASSAYDAELFF
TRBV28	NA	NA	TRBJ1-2	TGTGCCAGCAGTTTTCAGGGTAACTATGGCTACACCTTC	CASSFQGNYGYTF